Shown below are 23 T cell receptor beta chains from a single sample sequenced in a study of shared T cell receptors in the human thymus. Profiled with immunoSEQ multiplex PCR; TCRdb holds only in-frame clones, not every one. The table lists about 610,000 clones, around 89% of them singletons. This same sample was also part of a study on human thymus T cells.

The sequencing input was thymocytes. The receptors originated from a boy in the first two years of life with a congenital heart defect.

The chain is built from TRBV6-5 and TRBJ1-1; tentatively, D is TRBD1 (6 bases). Germline CDR1 reads MNHEY; CDR2 reads SVGAGI. The CDR3 totals 14 residues. Deletions cut 4 bases from V and 5 bases from J, with 14 bases between. The CDR3 DNA is TGTGCCAGCAGTTCCCGAACAGGGCGGACTGAAGCTTTCTTT. Translated, it gives CASSSRTGRTEAFF.

This chain joins TRBV5-6 and TRBJ2-7; weak D call: TRBD2 (6 bases). The germline gives CDR1 SGHDT, CDR2 YYEEEE. The CDR3 is 18 amino acids. The ends were cut back, 0 bases at V and 3 bases at J, with 22 bases in the middle. The CDR3 DNA sequence: TGTGCCAGCAGCTTGGGGGGGGAATTTAGCGGAATGAACTACGAGCAGTACTTC. Translating gives CASSLGGEFSGMNYEQYF.

In nucleotides, the CDR3 is TGTGCCAGCAGCTTACTACCCCTCACGACAGGGGGGTATGGCTACACCTTC. This encodes CASSLLPLTTGGYGYTF. The chain couples TRBV7-9 to TRBJ1-2; 9 positions match TRBD1. Germline V CDR1 and CDR2: SEHNR, FQNEAQ (reference sequence). The CDR3 loop spans 17 amino acids. J lost 5 bases, V lost 2 bases, and 12 bases had no gene match. Supplemented by reference TRBV7-9 and TRBJ1-2, the full variable domain reads DTGVSQNPRHKITKRGQNVTFRCDPISEHNRLYWYRQTLGQGPEFLTYFQNEAQLEKSRLLSDRFSAERPKGSFSTLEIQRTEQGDSAMYLCASSLLPLTTGGYGYTFGSGTRLTVV.

The chain combines TRBV19 with TRBJ2-3; 9 nucleotides agree with TRBD2. Germline loops: CDR1 LNHDA, CDR2 SQIVND (reference sequence). Trimming took 10 bases from V and 1 from J; bases not matched to a gene: 3. CDR3 length: 13 amino acids. The CDR3 DNA sequence: TGTGCCACCCGGACTAGCGGCACAGATACGCAGTATTTT. Its translation: CATRTSGTDTQYF.

The chain recombines TRBV5-6 with TRBJ2-3; TRBD2 matches at 11 bases. V lost 5 bases and J lost 0; bases outside the gene matches: 8. CDR3 length: 17 amino acids. Per germline, CDR1 SGHDT and CDR2 YYEEEE. CDR3 nucleotide sequence: TGTGCCAGCAGTCTAGCGGGAGGACCACCTAGCACAGATACGCAGTATTTT. Amino acids: CASSLAGGPPSTDTQYF.

The chain uses TRBV11-2 and TRBJ2-2, with D maybe TRBD1 (6 bases). V lost 7 bases, J lost 7 bases, and 19 bases lay in between. Looked up from germline, CDR1 is SGHAT and CDR2 is FQNNGV. The CDR3 covers 15 residues. CDR3 residues: CASTSWGQSGGELFF. As DNA, the CDR3 is TGTGCCAGCACCTCATGGGGGCAGTCGGGCGGGGAGCTGTTTTTT.

The chain is built from TRBV15 and TRBJ2-7, with 7 bases that match TRBD1. The CDR3 is 15 amino acids. CDR1 and CDR2 (germline): LNHNV, YYDKDF (reference sequence). V dropped 0 bases and J dropped 2; count of bases not matched to a gene: 4. The CDR3 loop is CATSRDNQGAYEQYF. The CDR3 nucleotides are TGTGCCACCAGCAGAGATAATCAGGGGGCCTACGAGCAGTACTTC.

V gene TRBV10-3 combines with J gene TRBJ1-5; TRBD1 is a possible D gene (6 bases). Germline V gives CDR1 ENHRY, CDR2 SYGVKD. The CDR3 contains 15 residues. V gave up 6 bases and J gave up 4 bases, with 16 bases separating them. Here the CDR3 DNA reads TGTGCCATCAGCCCGAGGACAGCCCCGAATCAGCCCCAGCATTTT. Protein product: CAISPRTAPNQPQHF.

This clone was counted only a few times. The chain has TRBV19 and TRBJ1-4, with 8 bases aligning to TRBD1. Germline CDR1 LNHDA, CDR2 SQIVND (reference sequence). This CDR3 has 14 residues. Losses at the gene ends were 4 bases for V and 7 bases for J; bases not matched to a gene: 5. The CDR3 here is CASSTPDRAEKLFF. The CDR3 DNA reads as TGTGCCAGTAGTACCCCGGACAGGGCTGAAAAACTGTTTTTT.

This sequence joins TRBV9 and TRBJ2-1; D is ambiguous. This CDR3 contains 15 residues. Trimming left V 0 bases short and J 0 bases short, with 7 bases between. The germline V gene encodes CDR1 SGDLS and CDR2 YYNGEE. The CDR3 here is CASSVDPGSYNEQFF. The CDR3 region has the DNA TGTGCCAGCAGCGTAGACCCGGGCTCCTACAATGAGCAGTTCTTC.

This chain connects TRBV30 to TRBJ2-1, with D maybe TRBD2 (6 bases). The CDR3 runs to 15 residues. From germline, CDR1 is GTSNPN and CDR2 SVGIG (reference sequence). Deletions cut 3 bases from V and 6 bases from J, with 18 bases between. CDR3 sequence: CAWSNRRDFPNEQFF. CDR3 DNA: TGTGCCTGGAGCAACCGCCGGGACTTTCCCAATGAGCAGTTCTTC.

The chain recombines TRBV25-1 with TRBJ1-1; perhaps TRBD1 as D (6 bases). V lost 4 bases and J lost 5, with 11 bases in between. The CDR3 length is 13 residues. Germline assignment: CDR1 MGHDK and CDR2 SYGVNS. The CDR3 nucleotides are TGTGCCAGCAGTGCCGGGACATTAACTGAAGCTTTCTTT. This encodes CASSAGTLTEAFF.

This clone was seen a handful of times. At the DNA level, this CDR3 is encoded by other sequences in the same sample as well. The chain carries TRBV10-3 and TRBJ1-5; TRBD1 might be the D (5 bases). V was shortened by 6 bases and J by 5 bases, with 17 bases between the two germline ends. The CDR3 extends over 15 amino acids. The germline gives CDR1 ENHRY, CDR2 SYGVKD. Here the CDR3 DNA reads TGTGCCATCAGGGGCGGGACCGGGTGGGATCAGCCCCAGCATTTT. Translating gives CAIRGGTGWDQPQHF.

The V call is TRBV7-6, the J call TRBJ2-7; TRBD2 aligns across 8 bases. Germline V gene data show CDR1 as SGHVS and CDR2 as FNYEAQ. This CDR3 region has 16 residues. V gave up 5 bases and J gave up 5 bases; unmatched junction bases: 14. The CDR3, as DNA: TGTGCCAGCAGCAACCCAGAACGGGAGGGCCTTGACGAGCAGTACTTC. It yields the protein CASSNPEREGLDEQYF.

V gene TRBV5-1 combines with J gene TRBJ2-2; 8 bases match TRBD2. This CDR3 has 13 residues. Germline trimming cut 5 bases from V and 7 bases from J; bases unmatched to any gene: 4. From germline, CDR1 is SGHRS and CDR2 YFSETQ. CDR3 sequence: CASRPAGDGELFF. In nucleotides, the CDR3 is TGCGCCAGCAGGCCAGCGGGGGACGGGGAGCTGTTTTTT.

The chain combines TRBV4-3 with TRBJ2-3, with 7 bases identical to TRBD1. The length of the CDR3 is 16 residues. V dropped 4 bases and J dropped 5; count of bases not matched to a gene: 12. The germline V gene has CDR1 LGHNA and CDR2 YSLEER. The CDR3 nucleotides are TGCGCCAGCAGCCTTGGGGACGGACAGGCTGAAGATACGCAGTATTTT. It specifies CASSLGDGQAEDTQYF.

The chain is built from TRBV30 and TRBJ2-7, with 10 bases aligning to TRBD2. Losses at the gene ends were 2 bases for V and 5 bases for J; bases not matched to a gene: 9. Germline lookup yields CDR1 GTSNPN and CDR2 SVGIG (reference sequence). This CDR3 spans 15 amino acids. The CDR3 coding sequence is TGTGCCTGGAGTACCCGACTAGCGGGCTTGAACGAGCAGTACTTC. This sequence encodes CAWSTRLAGLNEQYF.

The chain is built from TRBV7-9 and TRBJ2-7; TRBD2 aligns across 10 bases. The CDR3 loop spans 16 amino acids. V trimming: 5 bases; J trimming: 2 bases; junction bases outside the gene matches: 9. Germline-derived CDR1 and CDR2 are SEHNR and FQNEAQ (reference sequence). This CDR3 is CASSPRTSGATYEQYF. The CDR3 DNA reads as TGTGCCAGCAGCCCGAGGACTAGCGGAGCAACCTACGAGCAGTACTTC.

This clone was detected once. The V call is TRBV4-2, the J call TRBJ2-1; TRBD2 matches 10 bases. The CDR3 totals 16 residues. The junction had 12 bases not matched to a gene; V was cut back by 1 base and J by 12 bases. CDR1 and CDR2 (germline): LGHNA, YNFKEQ. The CDR3 DNA is TGTGCCAGCAGCCAAGGGACTAGCGGAACTACAATGAGGCAGTTCTTC. This codes for CASSQGTSGTTMRQFF.

The V gene is TRBV5-8, the J gene TRBJ2-3, with 10 bases aligning to TRBD2. The germline V gene encodes CDR1 SGHTS and CDR2 YDEGEE. The CDR3 totals 16 residues. The ends lost 5 bases at V and 5 bases at J; junction bases unmatched: 11. The CDR3 protein is CASSPGLAERVDTQYF. The DNA of the CDR3 is TGTGCCAGCAGTCCCGGACTAGCGGAGAGGGTAGATACGCAGTATTTT. The full variable domain, in which reference TRBV5-8 and TRBJ2-3 provide the parts outside the CDR3, is EAGVTQSPTHLIKTRGQQATLRCSPISGHTSVYWYQQALGLGLQFLLWYDEGEERNRGNFPPRFSGRQFPNYSSELNVNALELEDSALYLCASSPGLAERVDTQYFGPGTRLTVL.

V usage is TRBV7-9 and J usage is TRBJ2-7; 7 bases map to TRBD1. V shed 8 bases and J 0 bases; nucleotides not matched to a gene: 13. Germline lookup yields CDR1 SEHNR and CDR2 FQNEAQ (reference sequence). CDR3 length: 16 amino acids. DNA of the CDR3: TGTGCCAGCCATCGACAGGGCTTTACAGACTCCTACGAGCAGTACTTC. Translated, it gives CASHRQGFTDSYEQYF.

The chain couples TRBV20-1 to TRBJ2-4; no reliable D call. This CDR3 has 11 amino acids. Germline CDR1 is DFQATT and CDR2 is SNEGSKA (reference sequence). V shed 3 bases and J shed 7 bases, with 7 bases lying between them. The CDR3 DNA reads as TGCAGTGCTAGCTCCGGGAACATTCAGTACTTC. It specifies CSASSGNIQYF.

This chain joins TRBV18 and TRBJ2-1; 11 nucleotides agree with TRBD2. The trim removed 0 bases at V and 3 bases at J, leaving 1 base unmatched. This CDR3 comprises 16 residues. CDR1 and CDR2 from the germline V gene are KGHSH and LQKENI. The CDR3 nucleotides are TGTGCCAGCTCACCACCGGGGACTAGCGGCTACAATGAGCAGTTCTTC. Protein sequence: CASSPPGTSGYNEQFF.